Following are 16 T cell receptor beta chains from one sample sequenced in a study of shared clonotypes between healthy human individuals. Some clones are missing from TCRdb's copy, which holds only in-frame ones; the method was immunoSEQ multiplex PCR. The sample has about a million clones, more than 75% seen once. Sequencing used memory CD4+ T cells sorted from blood. The subset was: CD45RA-negative fraction. The receptor set was obtained from a man aged 18 to 29 in good health.

The table lists this clone with a count of one. V usage is TRBV5-1 and J usage is TRBJ2-5; no definite D call. The CDR3 totals 15 residues. V lost 5 bases to trimming and J lost 0 bases, with 14 bases between them. Per germline, CDR1 SGHRS and CDR2 YFSETQ. This CDR3 reads CASREMSGYQETQYF. The CDR3 DNA sequence: TGCGCCAGCAGAGAGATGTCTGGGTACCAAGAGACCCAGTACTTC.

The V and J genes are TRBV5-1 and TRBJ2-3; no clear D. The V end lost 0 bases, the J end lost 2 bases, and 7 bases lay between the germline ends. Germline-derived CDR1 and CDR2 are SGHRS and YFSETQ. CDR3 size: 14 residues. The CDR3 protein is CASSLGQDTDTQYF. In DNA, the CDR3 is TGCGCCAGCAGCTTGGGGCAGGACACAGATACGCAGTATTTT.

This clone was seen just once. The V gene is TRBV28, the J gene TRBJ2-5; 10 nucleotides line up with TRBD2. J lost 3 bases, V lost 1 base, and 2 bases had no gene match. The germline V gene has CDR1 MDHEN and CDR2 SYDVKM. The CDR3 covers 15 residues. In nucleotides, the CDR3 is TGTGCCAGCAGTTTATTAGCGGGAGGAAAAGAGACCCAGTACTTC. Its protein product is CASSLLAGGKETQYF.

The chain combines TRBV2 with TRBJ2-2; D might be TRBD2 (5 bases). The CDR3 covers 14 residues. Germline CDR1 reads SNHLY; CDR2 reads FYNNEI. The V and J ends lost 11 bases and 0 bases respectively, with 13 bases between them. The CDR3 DNA is TGTGCCTGTCGGGAAGCTTCGAACACCGGGGAGCTGTTTTTT. Translated, it gives CACREASNTGELFF.

The chain uses TRBV28 and TRBJ2-3; D perhaps matches TRBD2 (6 bases). Germline assignment: CDR1 MDHEN and CDR2 SYDVKM. The CDR3 runs 14 residues. The V end lost 11 bases, the J end lost 2 bases, and 17 bases lay between the germline ends. Written as DNA, the CDR3 is TGTGCCTCCTCGGGGCGCGGGGCCACAGATACGCAGTATTTT. Protein product: CASSGRGATDTQYF. The full variable domain, in which reference TRBV28 and TRBJ2-3 provide the parts outside the CDR3, is DVKVTQSSRYLVKRTGEKVFLECVQDMDHENMFWYRQDPGLGLRLIYFSYDVKMKEKGDIPEGYSVSREKKERFSLILESASTNQTSMYLCASSGRGATDTQYFGPGTRLTVL.

This chain uses TRBV9 with TRBJ2-5; 7 bases align to TRBD2. Per germline, CDR1 SGDLS and CDR2 YYNGEE. Trimming took 2 bases from V and 5 from J; bases not matched to a gene: 15. The CDR3 covers 17 residues. The CDR3 DNA reads as TGTGCCAGCAGCGTTGGGAGACTAGCTATAGGTGGGGAGACCCAGTACTTC. It encodes CASSVGRLAIGGETQYF.

The rearrangement joins TRBV2 to TRBJ2-1, with D unresolved. In germline, CDR1 is SNHLY, CDR2 FYNNEI. V lost 3 bases, J lost 9 bases, and 12 bases lay in between. The CDR3 has 13 amino acids. The CDR3: CASSEAVKGEQFF. The CDR3 region has the DNA TGTGCCAGCAGTGAGGCGGTGAAAGGTGAGCAGTTCTTC.

To note about this clone: This sample includes further DNA sequences coding for the same CDR3. The genes are TRBV6-5 and TRBJ2-7; 9 bases agree with TRBD2. The CDR3 runs 15 residues. Germline V gene data show CDR1 as MNHEY and CDR2 as SVGAGI. V shed 0 bases and J 4 bases; nucleotides not matched to a gene: 4. In DNA, the CDR3 is TGTGCCAGCAGTTACTCTAGTAGCGGGGGTTACGAGCAGTACTTC. It encodes CASSYSSSGGYEQYF.

The chain uses TRBV6-5 and TRBJ1-1; the match to TRBD1 covers 8 bases. V was clipped by 0 bases and J by 4 bases; unmatched bases: 4. The CDR3 is 15 amino acids. Germline CDR1 MNHEY, CDR2 SVGAGI. The CDR3 nucleotides read TGTGCCAGCAGTTACTCGATACAGGGGGGCACTGAAGCTTTCTTT. Its protein product is CASSYSIQGGTEAFF.

This clone was seen only once. V is TRBV6-1 and J is TRBJ1-1; 10 bases are a match to TRBD1. After removal of 7 bases from V and 4 bases from J, the junction contained 6 bases not matched to a gene. Germline V gene sequence: CDR1 MNHNS, CDR2 SASEGT. CDR3 length: 14 amino acids. In nucleotides, the CDR3 is TGTGCCAGCACCCCGGACAGGGGGGGCACTGAAGCTTTCTTT. This codes for CASTPDRGGTEAFF.

The chain links TRBV5-1 to TRBJ2-3, with D perhaps given as TRBD1 or TRBD2 (5 bases each). Germline CDR1 reads SGHRS; CDR2 reads YFSETQ. Trimming removed 3 bases at V and 0 bases at J, with 8 bases between. CDR3 length: 14 residues. CDR3 nucleotides: TGCGCCAGCAGCTCGGGGCATAGCACAGATACGCAGTATTTT. Translation gives CASSSGHSTDTQYF.

The genes are TRBV6-1 and TRBJ1-1; 8 nucleotides agree with TRBD1. This CDR3 is 14 amino acids long. With V trimmed by 6 bases and J by 7 bases, 10 bases remained unmatched. Per the germline V gene, CDR1 is MNHNS and CDR2 is SASEGT. CDR3 residues: CASRWGPTGGEAFF. The CDR3 DNA reads TGTGCCAGCAGGTGGGGACCTACAGGGGGTGAAGCTTTCTTT.

For this clone: The sample contains more than one DNA sequence encoding this CDR3. The chain carries TRBV28 and TRBJ2-3; D not certain. Germline CDR1 is MDHEN and CDR2 is SYDVKM. V was pared by 6 bases and J by 3 bases, with 4 bases between. The CDR3 runs 11 residues. In DNA, the CDR3 is TGTGCCAGCAGCAGGACAGATACGCAGTATTTT. This translates into CASSRTDTQYF.

The chain joins TRBV9 to TRBJ1-4; 10 nucleotides match TRBD1. Losses at the gene ends were 2 bases for V and 5 bases for J; bases not matched to a gene: 3. The CDR3 is 15 amino acids. Germline V gene lookup returns CDR1 SGDLS and CDR2 YYNGEE. The CDR3 DNA is TGTGCCAGCAGCGTGACAGGGGGCAGCAATGAAAAACTGTTTTTT. It translates to CASSVTGGSNEKLFF.

This chain links TRBV14 with TRBJ2-7; 8 bases line up with TRBD1. Germline assignment: CDR1 SGHDN and CDR2 FVKESK. The CDR3 is made up of 15 amino acids. The ends lost 3 bases at V and 3 bases at J; junction bases unmatched: 7. CDR3 DNA: TGTGCCAGCAGCCAGGGCCGGACAGGGATCTACGAGCAGTACTTC. Its protein is CASSQGRTGIYEQYF.

Only one count was recorded for this clone. The rearrangement links TRBV30 to TRBJ2-7, with no clear D. The V end lost 5 bases, the J end lost 2 bases, and 4 bases lay between the germline ends. CDR1 is GTSNPN, CDR2 SVGIG, per germline (reference sequence). The CDR3 totals 10 residues. The CDR3 is CAWGTYEQYF. CDR3 bases: TGTGCCTGGGGGACCTACGAGCAGTACTTC.